A single sample gave rise to the 14 T cell receptor beta chains below, sequenced in a study of CD8 T cells in ankylosing spondylitis. TCRdb recomputed calls from the 5' RACE reads with MiXCR, one row per CDR3 protein. The sample holds around 120,000 distinct CDR3 sequences, around 9% seen once. Sequencing was done on a sample of blood, either unsorted or a sorted T cell fraction (not recorded which). Source of these receptors: a male donor with ankylosing spondylitis or in good health (not recorded which).

CDR3 DNA: TGTGCCAGCAGCATAGGACAGGGCCGGCAGCAGTACTTC. Encoded protein: CASSIGQGRQQYF. V and J are TRBV7-2 and TRBJ2-7, with 8 bases fitting TRBD1. CDR1 is SGHTA, CDR2 FQGNSA, per germline. This CDR3 spans 13 amino acids. The J segment lost 8 bases and the V segment lost 5 bases, leaving 8 bases of the junction unmatched.

This clonotype was recorded at least ten times. The CDR3 DNA reads as TGTGCCAGCAGCTTTAGAGTTTCTGGGGCCAACGTCCTGACTTTC. Encoded protein: CASSFRVSGANVLTF. The chain couples TRBV11-2 to TRBJ2-6; no definite D call. Trimming left V 3 bases short and J 1 base short, with 7 bases between. This CDR3 has 15 residues. Germline CDR1 reads SGHAT; CDR2 reads FQNNGV.

The V and J genes are TRBV18 and TRBJ2-5; 14 bases line up with TRBD2. V was pared by 6 bases and J by 0 bases, with 0 bases of the junction left unmatched. The CDR3 is made up of 15 amino acids. Germline loops: CDR1 KGHSH, CDR2 LQKENI. The CDR3 is CASSGLAGDQETQYF. CDR3 DNA: TGTGCCAGCTCGGGACTAGCGGGGGACCAAGAGACCCAGTACTTC.

This clonotype showed up just a few times. The J gene is TRBJ2-3, the V gene TRBV20-1; TRBD2 matches at 12 bases. Germline values: CDR1 DFQATT, CDR2 SNEGSKA (reference sequence). Trimming cost V 0 bases and J 4 bases; bases outside gene matches: 2. The CDR3 runs 15 residues. The DNA for the CDR3 is TGCAGTGCTAGAGAGACTAGCGGGAGCTCAGATACGCAGTATTTT. The encoded protein is CSARETSGSSDTQYF.

The chain has TRBV20-1 and TRBJ2-3; the D gene is possibly TRBD2 (7 bases). The CDR3 sequence is 15 residues long. Trimming removed 5 bases from V and 3 bases from J, with 18 bases in between. Germline V CDR1 and CDR2: DFQATT, SNEGSKA (reference sequence). DNA for the CDR3: TGCAGTGCTCCAGGGGCGGGAGCTATAACAGATACGCAGTATTTT. It encodes CSAPGAGAITDTQYF.

This clonotype has a count of ten or more. This rearrangement joins TRBV5-6 to TRBJ2-7; D may be TRBD1 (6 bases). The ends were cut back, 1 base at V and 12 bases at J, with 17 bases in the middle. CDR1 SGHDT and CDR2 YYEEEE come from the germline V gene. The CDR3 runs 13 residues. The CDR3 coding sequence is TGTGCCAGCAGCTTGAGGACAGTTGGTATGTGGTACTTC. The encoded protein is CASSLRTVGMWYF. The entire variable domain, with the rest obtained from reference TRBV5-6 and TRBJ2-7, is as follows: DAGVTQSPTHLIKTRGQQVTLRCSPKSGHDTVSWYQQALGQGPQFIFQYYEEEERQRGNFPDRFSGHQFPNYSSELNVNALLLGDSALYLCASSLRTVGMWYFGPGTRLTVT.

At least ten counts were recorded for this clonotype. V and J are TRBV27 and TRBJ2-1; D is perhaps TRBD2 (6 bases). This CDR3 comprises 14 residues. CDR1 MNHEY and CDR2 SMNVEV come from the germline V gene (reference sequence). The V gene lost 3 bases and the J gene lost 12 bases, with 18 bases spanning the gap. This CDR3 is CASSFGTGAFSQFF. For the CDR3, the DNA is TGTGCCAGCAGTTTTGGGACTGGGGCATTCTCGCAGTTCTTC.

This clonotype was seen a few times. The chain carries TRBV15 and TRBJ2-7; D is possibly TRBD2 (5 bases). Per the germline V gene, CDR1 is LNHNV and CDR2 is YYDKDF (reference sequence). Trimming removed 4 bases at V and 3 bases at J, with 10 bases between. This CDR3 spans 13 amino acids. The CDR3 region is CATSTTDFYEQYF. The CDR3 DNA follows: TGTGCCACCAGCACCACGGACTTCTACGAGCAGTACTTC.

The V call is TRBV29-1, the J call TRBJ2-2; 8 nucleotides match TRBD1. Per germline, CDR1 SQVTM and CDR2 ANQGSEA. The V gene end was trimmed by 7 bases and the J gene end by 5 bases; junction bases not matched to a gene: 6. CDR3 length: 13 amino acids. CDR3 region: CSAGQGITGELFF. The CDR3 coding sequence is TGCAGCGCCGGACAGGGAATTACCGGGGAGCTGTTTTTT.

This sequence joins TRBV11-2 and TRBJ2-1; D uncertain. The length of the CDR3 is 14 residues. Germline assignment: CDR1 SGHAT and CDR2 FQNNGV. Trimming stripped 1 base from V and 4 bases from J, with 8 bases between. The CDR3 spells CASSLGSGYNEQFF. CDR3 DNA: TGTGCCAGCAGCTTAGGATCCGGTTACAATGAGCAGTTCTTC.

As for this clonotype: A single base separates this from a much larger clone, so it may be a read error. The chain joins TRBV7-2 to TRBJ2-1; D perhaps matches TRBD2 (5 bases). In germline, CDR1 is SGHTA, CDR2 FQGNSA. Trimming took 5 bases from V and 15 from J, leaving 20 bases between them. There are 13 residues in the CDR3. As DNA, the CDR3 is TGTGCCAGCAGCCGTAACCTACCGGAGGCTGGGTTCTTC. Its translation: CASSRNLPEAGFF.

J is TRBJ2-5 and V is TRBV12-3 or TRBV12-4, with D maybe TRBD2 (6 bases). This CDR3 is 16 amino acids long. Trimming removed 6 bases at V and 4 bases at J, with 21 bases between. The CDR3 region is CASRVNWWRDGETQYF. CDR3 nucleotides: TGTGCCAGCAGAGTGAATTGGTGGCGGGACGGAGAGACCCAGTACTTC.

This clonotype was detected a few times. The gene calls are TRBV7-2 and TRBJ2-5; D ambiguous. Trimming took 0 bases from V and 2 from J, leaving 7 bases between them. CDR3 length: 14 residues. The germline gives CDR1 SGHTA, CDR2 FQGNSA. CDR3 in amino acids: CASSLARQQETQYF. Written as DNA, the CDR3 is TGTGCCAGCAGCTTAGCCCGACAACAAGAGACCCAGTACTTC.

The V gene is TRBV20-1, the J gene TRBJ1-5; D possibly corresponds to TRBD1 (5 bases). Trimming removed 7 bases at V and 7 bases at J, with 11 bases between. Germline V CDR1 and CDR2: DFQATT, SNEGSKA (reference sequence). The CDR3 has 11 amino acids. CDR3 nucleotides: TGCAGTGTCCGCAAGGGGCAGCCCCAGCATTTT. Translating it yields CSVRKGQPQHF.